This T cell receptor (beta chain) was retrieved from a study of blood T cells in healthy people across ages. The CDR3 is 13 amino acids. Germline V gives CDR1 LGHNA, CDR2 YSLEER. V was shortened by 3 bases and J by 4 bases, with 7 bases between the two germline ends. Study-level points and caveats: The recorded TCR beta diversity per million T cells decreased in a roughly linear manner with age.

Together with a sample-barcoded 5' primer, a J-beta primer mix was included in a second PCR lasting about 6 to 11 cycles. A single record per CDR3 protein comes from TCRdb applying MiXCR to the 5' RACE reads. The sample has some 1,500,000 distinct CDR3 sequences; approximately 42% are singletons. Details on this clonotype: Its antigen is unidentified.

This receptor was obtained from a woman aged 18-35 years in good health. Material for sequencing was blood. The rearrangement joins TRBV4-3 to TRBJ1-3; D gene unclear. CDR3: CASSHLEGNTIYF. The CDR3 nucleotides are TGCGCCAGCAGCCACCTGGAGGGAAACACCATATATTTT.